This T cell receptor (beta chain) derives from a study of cytomegalovirus exposure and HLA in healthy donors. Looking at the study overall: A subsequent analysis reported that the 95 to 150 validation repertoires were produced on the same platform that had also been used for the approximately 700 first-cohort repertoires. General study points: Many donors carried some public TCRs, although rarity characterized most TCR sequences. Cytomegalovirus status was reportedly diagnosed by the classifier with high specificity and sensitivity.

The V end was cut by 0 bases, the J end by 9 bases, with 10 bases between. Germline-derived CDR1 and CDR2 are SGHRS and YFSETQ. This CDR3 comprises 13 residues. As concerns this clone: The antigen is unknown.

The study drew the donors from its approximately 110-subject validation cohort, separate from the approximately 700-subject first cohort. TCRdb keeps only in-frame clones here, not all; method: immunoSEQ multiplex PCR. The sample gives over 60,000 clones, 95% of which show up once; 3% to 4% is in the top ten. The genes are TRBV5-1 and TRBJ2-1, with D possibly TRBD1 on 6 matching bases. Sequencing used PBMCs. The receptor was derived from a man between 18 and 35 years old in good health and CMV-seronegative. The CDR3 DNA follows: TGCGCCAGCAGCTTGGTAGGGGGACGTGAGCAGTTCTTC. Residues: CASSLVGGREQFF.